A single sample gave rise to the 31 T cell receptor beta chains below, sequenced in a study of shared clonotypes between healthy human individuals. CD45RO-negative, CCR7-positively selected cells formed the naive CD8 fraction, excluding terminally differentiated effector memory CD45RA+ cells. Sequencing was performed with immunoSEQ multiplex PCR; in TCRdb, only in-frame clones are kept and a portion is missing. Of about 2.1 million clones listed, 85% to 95% are singletons. Sequenced sample: naive CD8+ T cells from PBMCs. The receptors derive from a man between 18 and 35 years old in good health. Some clones in this sample may be carry-over from other donors' samples.

The count of this clone is one. The sample carries other DNA sequences with the same CDR3. The rearrangement uses TRBV7-3 and TRBJ2-3; possible D gene TRBD2, 6 bases. The germline V and J ends were trimmed by 3 bases and 0 bases, with 7 bases remaining between them. The CDR3 has 14 amino acids. CDR1 SGHTA and CDR2 FQGTGA come from the germline V gene. DNA of the CDR3: TGTGCCAGCAGCTTCGGAGGGAGCACAGATACGCAGTATTTT. It is translated as CASSFGGSTDTQYF. Full variable domain (remainder filled in from reference TRBV7-3 and TRBJ2-3): GAGVSQTPSNKVTEKGKYVELRCDPISGHTALYWYRQSLGQGPEFLIYFQGTGAADDSGLPNDRFFAVRPEGSVSTLKIQRTERGDSAVYLCASSFGGSTDTQYFGPGTRLTVL.

The rearrangement links TRBV10-1 to TRBJ1-2; D is unclear. The CDR3 has 13 residues. V was pared by 8 bases and J by 5 bases, with 15 bases between. CDR1 and CDR2 from the germline V gene are WNHNN and SYGVQD (reference sequence). Written as DNA, the CDR3 is TGCGCCAGCGCTACACCCGGGAGGTATGGCTACACCTTC. It translates to CASATPGRYGYTF.

The chain combines TRBV7-9 with TRBJ2-3, with D possibly being TRBD2 (6 bases). Per the germline V gene, CDR1 is SEHNR and CDR2 is FQNEAQ (reference sequence). The CDR3 has 16 amino acids. Deletions cut 5 bases from V and 3 bases from J, with 18 bases between. The CDR3 protein is CASSPHTGGGTDTQYF. CDR3 coding DNA: TGTGCCAGCAGCCCCCACACCGGGGGAGGAACAGATACGCAGTATTTT. The variable domain in full, completed from reference TRBV7-9 and TRBJ2-3, reads DTGVSQNPRHKITKRGQNVTFRCDPISEHNRLYWYRQTLGQGPEFLTYFQNEAQLEKSRLLSDRFSAERPKGSFSTLEIQRTEQGDSAMYLCASSPHTGGGTDTQYFGPGTRLTVL.

The gene calls are TRBV10-2 and TRBJ2-6; no clear D gene. This CDR3 is 16 amino acids long. Trimming pared 3 bases from V and 3 bases from J, leaving 12 bases between. The germline V gene encodes CDR1 WSHSY and CDR2 SAAADI. CDR3 residues: CASSELLTYGANVLTF. The CDR3 region has the DNA TGCGCCAGCAGTGAACTACTGACATATGGGGCCAACGTCCTGACTTTC.

This clone was picked up one time. The CDR3 region has the DNA TGTGCCAGTAGTACTCACAGGGGGTTTTACAATGAGCAGTTCTTC. Amino acid sequence: CASSTHRGFYNEQFF. The chain carries TRBV19 and TRBJ2-1; 8 bases are a match to TRBD1. V lost 4 bases, J lost 4 bases, and 6 bases stayed unmatched. The CDR3 spans 15 residues. Germline-derived CDR1 and CDR2 are LNHDA and SQIVND (reference sequence). The full variable domain, rest sourced from reference TRBV19 and TRBJ2-1, is DGGITQSPKYLFRKEGQNVTLSCEQNLNHDAMYWYRQDPGQGLRLIYYSQIVNDFQKGDIAEGYSVSREKKESFPLTVTSAQKNPTAFYLCASSTHRGFYNEQFFGPGTRLTVL.

The chain uses TRBV5-6 and TRBJ2-7; D ambiguous. V gave up 0 bases and J gave up 6 bases, with 10 bases separating them. The CDR3 spans 13 residues. The germline V gene encodes CDR1 SGHDT and CDR2 YYEEEE. CDR3 loop: CASSLVGSGEQYF. Here the CDR3 DNA reads TGTGCCAGCAGCTTGGTGGGGTCGGGCGAGCAGTACTTC.

The chain links TRBV6-4 to TRBJ2-4; TRBD1 agrees at 11 bases. Germline V CDR1 and CDR2: MRHNA, SNTAGT. Unmatched junction bases numbered 5, after V lost 4 bases and J lost 3 bases. This CDR3 has 16 residues. Here the CDR3 reads CASSGGGTGGKNIQYF. DNA of the CDR3: TGTGCCAGCAGTGGGGGAGGGACAGGGGGCAAAAACATTCAGTACTTC.

The chain joins TRBV7-3 to TRBJ1-1; D not certain. Germline lookup yields CDR1 SGHTA and CDR2 FQGTGA. This CDR3 spans 15 amino acids. Trimming removed 1 base from V and 2 bases from J, with 11 bases in between. This chain's CDR3 is CASSLIRELNTEAFF. Here the CDR3 DNA reads TGTGCCAGCAGCTTAATTCGTGAGCTTAACACTGAAGCTTTCTTT.

The chain is built from TRBV30 and TRBJ1-2; D remains ambiguous. CDR1 is GTSNPN, CDR2 SVGIG, per germline (reference sequence). The CDR3 runs 11 residues. Deletions cut 2 bases from V and 8 bases from J, with 9 bases between. CDR3 region: CAWSSAEGYTF. CDR3 DNA: TGTGCCTGGAGTAGCGCGGAGGGCTACACCTTC.

The chain recombines TRBV7-6 with TRBJ1-3; D is unclear. V lost 2 bases to trimming and J lost 1 base, with 9 bases between them. The CDR3 spans 15 residues. Looked up from germline, CDR1 is SGHVS and CDR2 is FNYEAQ. The CDR3 sequence is CASSLWTASGNTIYF. Here the CDR3 DNA reads TGTGCCAGCAGCTTATGGACCGCTTCTGGAAACACCATATATTTT.

The chain has TRBV28 and TRBJ2-3; 7 positions agree with TRBD1. Per germline, CDR1 MDHEN and CDR2 SYDVKM. This CDR3 region has 17 residues. The ends lost 1 base at V and 2 bases at J; junction bases unmatched: 9. The CDR3 loop is CASSLSSETGFTDTQYF. The CDR3 nucleotides are TGTGCCAGCAGTTTATCATCCGAGACAGGGTTCACAGATACGCAGTATTTT.

The gene calls are TRBV11-2 and TRBJ2-5, with 9 bases lining up with TRBD2. This CDR3 has 14 residues. J lost 5 bases, V lost 8 bases, and 9 bases had no gene match. Germline CDR1 is SGHAT and CDR2 is FQNNGV. This CDR3 reads CASLRAGGLETQYF. DNA of the CDR3: TGTGCCAGCCTGCGGGCGGGAGGGCTGGAGACCCAGTACTTC.

This clone has only one observation. The chain recombines TRBV11-2 with TRBJ2-2; D call uncertain. Per germline, CDR1 SGHAT and CDR2 FQNNGV. With 1 base removed from V and 7 bases from J, the gap between germline ends came to 13 bases. The CDR3 sequence is 15 residues long. This chain's CDR3 is CASSLVVGWSGELFF. CDR3 bases: TGTGCCAGCAGCTTAGTGGTGGGTTGGAGCGGGGAGCTGTTTTTT. The entire variable domain, with the rest obtained from reference TRBV11-2 and TRBJ2-2, is as follows: EAGVAQSPRYKIIEKRQSVAFWCNPISGHATLYWYQQILGQGPKLLIQFQNNGVVDDSQLPKDRFSAERLKGVDSTLKIQPAKLEDSAVYLCASSLVVGWSGELFFGEGSRLTVL.

A word on this clone: Other DNA sequences in this specimen translate into the identical CDR3. The V and J genes are TRBV18 and TRBJ2-1, with unresolved D. The V and J ends lost 1 base and 7 bases respectively, with 5 bases between them. The CDR3 extends over 12 amino acids. Looked up from germline, CDR1 is KGHSH and CDR2 is LQKENI. The CDR3: CASSPLGNEQFF. CDR3 nucleotide sequence: TGTGCCAGCTCACCACTCGGGAATGAGCAGTTCTTC.

The J gene is TRBJ1-3, the V gene TRBV6-1; D is ambiguous. Germline V lookup: CDR1 MNHNS, CDR2 SASEGT. Trimming shortened V by 9 bases and J by 3 bases, and 9 bases separated the two germline ends. The CDR3 covers 12 residues. The CDR3 region has the DNA TGTGCCAGTAGGATGGGTGGAAACACCATATATTTT. Protein: CASRMGGNTIYF.

The chain combines TRBV15 with TRBJ2-7; TRBD2 agrees at 7 bases. The CDR3 is 15 residues long. Trimming removed 1 base from V and 5 bases from J; junction bases left unmatched: 8. The V gene's germline CDR1 is LNHNV and CDR2 YYDKDF (reference sequence). CDR3 sequence reads: CATSRGPGAGHEQYF. In nucleotides, the CDR3 is TGTGCCACCAGCAGAGGTCCGGGAGCGGGGCACGAGCAGTACTTC. Together with reference TRBV15 and TRBJ2-7, the CDR3 gives the full variable domain: DAMVIQNPRYQVTQFGKPVTLSCSQTLNHNVMYWYQQKSSQAPKLLFHYYDKDFNNEADTPDNFQSRRPNTSFCFLDIRSPGLGDTAMYLCATSRGPGAGHEQYFGPGTRLTVT.

Concerning this clone itself: Other DNA sequences in this specimen translate into the identical CDR3. V usage is TRBV5-1 and J usage is TRBJ1-2; 8 bases map to TRBD1. The germline CDR1 and CDR2 sequences are SGHRS and YFSETQ. Trimming cost V 4 bases and J 4 bases; bases outside gene matches: 6. The CDR3 is 14 amino acids. The CDR3 loop is CASSPGTGAYGYTF. CDR3 nucleotides: TGCGCCAGCAGCCCCGGGACAGGCGCCTATGGCTACACCTTC.

V and J are TRBV28 and TRBJ2-1; TRBD2 matches 14 bases. The CDR3 covers 14 residues. The V and J ends lost 3 bases and 8 bases, in that order; junction bases with no gene match: 0. Germline-derived CDR1 and CDR2 are MDHEN and SYDVKM. The CDR3 DNA follows: TGTGCCAGCAGTTTGACTAGCGGGAGGGATGAGCAGTTCTTC. This sequence encodes CASSLTSGRDEQFF.

The genes are TRBV4-2 and TRBJ2-7; D is uncertain. CDR1 LGHNA and CDR2 YNFKEQ come from the germline V gene. Trimming left V 1 base short and J 0 bases short, with 13 bases between. The CDR3 runs 16 residues. CDR3 nucleotides: TGTGCCAGCAGCCAAGGGCGAGCGACACTCTCCTACGAGCAGTACTTC. This sequence encodes CASSQGRATLSYEQYF.

The rearrangement uses TRBV25-1 and TRBJ2-7; D is possibly TRBD2 (6 bases). Between the trimmed V and J ends, which lost 3 bases and 5 bases, there was a span of 20 bases. The CDR3 contains 16 residues. The germline CDR1 and CDR2 sequences are MGHDK and SYGVNS. The chain's CDR3 is CASSDWGLRGGDEQYF. CDR3 in DNA: TGTGCCAGCAGTGACTGGGGACTGCGGGGAGGTGACGAGCAGTACTTC.

This rearrangement joins TRBV28 to TRBJ2-1, with D hard to call. The length of the CDR3 is 14 residues. Germline CDR1 is MDHEN and CDR2 is SYDVKM. Deletions cut 3 bases from V and 6 bases from J, with 12 bases between. As DNA, the CDR3 is TGTGCCAGCAGTTTCAAACCCACTCGCAATGAGCAGTTCTTC. It translates to CASSFKPTRNEQFF.

The chain uses TRBV19 and TRBJ1-5, with a weak D call TRBD1 (6 bases). Germline V gene data show CDR1 as LNHDA and CDR2 as SQIVND (reference sequence). Trimming removed 0 bases from V and 0 bases from J, with 9 bases in between. The CDR3 consists of 16 residues. CDR3 loop: CASSIEGRGSNQPQHF. The CDR3 bases are TGTGCCAGTAGTATAGAGGGCAGGGGTAGCAATCAGCCCCAGCATTTT.

The genes are TRBV30 and TRBJ2-1; 12 bases match TRBD2. Trimming cost V 3 bases and J 6 bases; bases outside gene matches: 6. Germline CDR1 reads GTSNPN; CDR2 reads SVGIG (reference sequence). This CDR3 spans 15 amino acids. CDR3 nucleotides: TGTGCCTGGAGCCGACTAGCGGGAGTCTTCAATGAGCAGTTCTTC. The encoded protein is CAWSRLAGVFNEQFF. The full variable domain, completed using reference TRBV30 and TRBJ2-1, is SQTIHQWPATLVQPVGSPLSLECTVEGTSNPNLYWYRQAAGRGLQLLFYSVGIGQISSEVPQNLSASRPQDRQFILSSKKLLLSDSGFYLCAWSRLAGVFNEQFFGPGTRLTVL.

The chain carries TRBV4-1 and TRBJ1-1, with D possibly being TRBD1 (5 bases). Germline V gene lookup returns CDR1 MGHRA and CDR2 YSYEKL. The V end lost 2 bases, the J end lost 1 base, and 14 bases lay between the germline ends. CDR3 size: 16 residues. In DNA, the CDR3 is TGCGCCAGCAGCCAACTAGGGGAGGTAAGGAACACTGAAGCTTTCTTT. Its translation: CASSQLGEVRNTEAFF.

This clone was recorded a few times. The rearrangement links TRBV7-8 to TRBJ1-1, with D uncertain. CDR3 length: 14 residues. V dropped 4 bases and J dropped 1 base, with 10 bases sitting between them. Germline V lookup: CDR1 SGHVS, CDR2 FQNEAQ. The DNA for the CDR3 is TGTGCCAGCAGCTCCACAGTTCGGAACACTGAAGCTTTCTTT. This sequence encodes CASSSTVRNTEAFF.

This chain joins TRBV28 and TRBJ2-2, with D perhaps matching TRBD2 (6 bases). V gave up 4 bases and J gave up 4 bases, with 13 bases separating them. The CDR3 covers 15 residues. Per germline, CDR1 MDHEN and CDR2 SYDVKM. CDR3 in DNA: TGTGCCAGCAGTTGGGGCGGGGTTATCACCGGGGAGCTGTTTTTT. It codes for CASSWGGVITGELFF.

The V gene is TRBV4-3, the J gene TRBJ1-4; no reliable D call. V lost 3 bases and J lost 0, with 14 bases in between. The CDR3 has 17 residues. Germline lookup yields CDR1 LGHNA and CDR2 YSLEER. DNA of the CDR3: TGCGCCAGCAGCCAGTCCCCGGCAGACGCAACTAATGAAAAACTGTTTTTT. This translates into CASSQSPADATNEKLFF.

This clone came up a few times. The V gene is TRBV19, the J gene TRBJ1-1, with D uncertain. The length of the CDR3 is 14 residues. Per the germline V gene, CDR1 is LNHDA and CDR2 is SQIVND (reference sequence). Trimming removed 7 bases from V and 0 bases from J, with 12 bases in between. The CDR3 sequence is CASKEGYLNTEAFF. In DNA form, the CDR3 reads TGTGCCAGTAAGGAGGGATACTTGAACACTGAAGCTTTCTTT. Full variable domain (missing parts from reference TRBV19 and TRBJ1-1): DGGITQSPKYLFRKEGQNVTLSCEQNLNHDAMYWYRQDPGQGLRLIYYSQIVNDFQKGDIAEGYSVSREKKESFPLTVTSAQKNPTAFYLCASKEGYLNTEAFFGQGTRLTVV.

The chain uses TRBV27 and TRBJ1-1, with a weak D call TRBD1 (5 bases). The V end lost 7 bases, the J end lost 0 bases, and 12 bases lay between the germline ends. This CDR3 contains 14 residues. Germline CDR1 MNHEY, CDR2 SMNVEV (reference sequence). The DNA of the CDR3 is TGTGCCAGCACCCCAGGGAGCTTGAACACTGAAGCTTTCTTT. Its translation is CASTPGSLNTEAFF.

The chain is built from TRBV7-9 and TRBJ1-1; D is undetermined. The CDR3 length is 11 residues. V dropped 2 bases and J dropped 5 bases, with 3 bases sitting between them. Per the germline V gene, CDR1 is SEHNR and CDR2 is FQNEAQ (reference sequence). CDR3 sequence: CASSLRTEAFF. The CDR3 DNA follows: TGTGCCAGCAGCTTACGGACTGAAGCTTTCTTT.

The chain joins TRBV6-5 to TRBJ2-1; the D gene could be TRBD1 or TRBD2 (5 bases each). The germline gives CDR1 MNHEY, CDR2 SVGAGI. The V end lost 9 bases, the J end lost 7 bases, and 10 bases lay between the germline ends. This CDR3 contains 11 residues. The DNA for the CDR3 is TGTGCCAGTCTATGGGGGAATGAGCAGTTCTTC. Its translation: CASLWGNEQFF.